The entry below gives a single T cell receptor (beta chain) sequence along with its context. No count is logged; frequency rates this clonotype as medium-sized (0.01 to 0.1%). The antigen it recognizes is unknown. All participants were free of acute infectious disease and in good physical condition. Live CSF cells for droplet-based sequencing were sorted with a live/dead marker. To pellet immune cells, CSF obtained by lumbar puncture was centrifuged at 300g. CSF samples were checked for red blood cells, and any sample contaminated with blood was excluded. CSF cells were cryopreserved by placing the cells in freezing medium, freezing the cells overnight at -80 degrees C, and then storing the cells in liquid nitrogen. Before analysis, CSF samples were stored for less than six months. CDR1 DFQATT and CDR2 SNEGSKA were looked up in the germline V gene (reference sequence). There are 14 amino acids in the CDR3, from cysteine to phenylalanine inclusive. No DNA sequence was recorded.

This specimen belongs to a study of CD8 T cells in cerebrospinal fluid in Alzheimer's disease (dated by TCRdb to between 2020 and 2021). With respect to the entire study: The study assessed CSF T cell clonal expansion with two single-cell approaches: plate-based nested PCR sequencing and droplet-based sequencing. This study tested whether clonally expanded T cells could be found in cerebrospinal fluid from healthy elderly individuals and from patients with neurodegenerative disease. The droplet-based CSF comparison of patients and controls included some ten healthy controls (about 11,000 cells) and some ten patients with MCI or Alzheimer's disease (10,391 cells). A total of some 24 samples were covered by the CSF gene-expression analysis, which included Parkinson's disease patients.

Overall results and qualifications from the work: It was cautioned by the authors that a causal link between EBV and Alzheimer's disease is not established by the detection of EBV-specific TCRs in CSF. Only samples with detectable clones went into the overall clonality comparison: approximately 11 healthy, 5 MCI, 5 AD, and 6 PD. Compared with controls, patients with MCI or Alzheimer's disease had a higher percentage of their CSF TCRs made up by the single largest clone. In pooled data, a highly expanded clone (at least 3% of TCRs) occurred in 1 of 10 healthy subjects versus most of the 6 Alzheimer's patients. The EBV-specific clones were neither the most highly expanded clones nor enriched among patients.

Library preparation employed 10x single-cell sequencing. Profiling of CSF cells was done with 10X Genomics single-cell V(D)J and 5' gene-expression libraries. An Illumina NextSeq550 was used to sequence CSF single-cell TCR libraries. The original methods were these. V(D)J reads were aligned to the vdj-GRCh38 alts ensemble 2.0.0 reference and processed with the Cell Ranger vdj pipeline. Clonotypes were defined as cell barcodes sharing the same set of productive CDR3 nucleotide sequences. To link clonality with transcriptional profiles, clonotype information was incorporated into Seurat v3.0 gene-expression metadata. CSF cells with more than 1,800 genes, more than 7,500 UMIs or more than 10% mitochondrial reads were excluded. To find TCRs with known antigen specificity, CDR3-beta sequences were matched against VDJdb. The network analysis of clone sharing was performed with the R package qgraph and was limited to TCRs that had complete alpha and beta chains. The reads, reprocessed by TCRdb, yield one row per CDR3 protein sequence and no DNA. The V and J calls shown here were made by TCRdb, not taken from the authors' results. The table held for this sample gives approximately 1,200 distinct CDR3 sequences. The ten largest account for about 7.8% of the sample.

The receptor was derived from a human donor in good health. This chain is built from TRBV20-1 and TRBJ2-5; TCRdb's D call, TRBD1, is unchecked because there is no DNA. Sequencing was performed on cerebrospinal fluid. CDR3 loop: CSAEGTGGEETQYF.